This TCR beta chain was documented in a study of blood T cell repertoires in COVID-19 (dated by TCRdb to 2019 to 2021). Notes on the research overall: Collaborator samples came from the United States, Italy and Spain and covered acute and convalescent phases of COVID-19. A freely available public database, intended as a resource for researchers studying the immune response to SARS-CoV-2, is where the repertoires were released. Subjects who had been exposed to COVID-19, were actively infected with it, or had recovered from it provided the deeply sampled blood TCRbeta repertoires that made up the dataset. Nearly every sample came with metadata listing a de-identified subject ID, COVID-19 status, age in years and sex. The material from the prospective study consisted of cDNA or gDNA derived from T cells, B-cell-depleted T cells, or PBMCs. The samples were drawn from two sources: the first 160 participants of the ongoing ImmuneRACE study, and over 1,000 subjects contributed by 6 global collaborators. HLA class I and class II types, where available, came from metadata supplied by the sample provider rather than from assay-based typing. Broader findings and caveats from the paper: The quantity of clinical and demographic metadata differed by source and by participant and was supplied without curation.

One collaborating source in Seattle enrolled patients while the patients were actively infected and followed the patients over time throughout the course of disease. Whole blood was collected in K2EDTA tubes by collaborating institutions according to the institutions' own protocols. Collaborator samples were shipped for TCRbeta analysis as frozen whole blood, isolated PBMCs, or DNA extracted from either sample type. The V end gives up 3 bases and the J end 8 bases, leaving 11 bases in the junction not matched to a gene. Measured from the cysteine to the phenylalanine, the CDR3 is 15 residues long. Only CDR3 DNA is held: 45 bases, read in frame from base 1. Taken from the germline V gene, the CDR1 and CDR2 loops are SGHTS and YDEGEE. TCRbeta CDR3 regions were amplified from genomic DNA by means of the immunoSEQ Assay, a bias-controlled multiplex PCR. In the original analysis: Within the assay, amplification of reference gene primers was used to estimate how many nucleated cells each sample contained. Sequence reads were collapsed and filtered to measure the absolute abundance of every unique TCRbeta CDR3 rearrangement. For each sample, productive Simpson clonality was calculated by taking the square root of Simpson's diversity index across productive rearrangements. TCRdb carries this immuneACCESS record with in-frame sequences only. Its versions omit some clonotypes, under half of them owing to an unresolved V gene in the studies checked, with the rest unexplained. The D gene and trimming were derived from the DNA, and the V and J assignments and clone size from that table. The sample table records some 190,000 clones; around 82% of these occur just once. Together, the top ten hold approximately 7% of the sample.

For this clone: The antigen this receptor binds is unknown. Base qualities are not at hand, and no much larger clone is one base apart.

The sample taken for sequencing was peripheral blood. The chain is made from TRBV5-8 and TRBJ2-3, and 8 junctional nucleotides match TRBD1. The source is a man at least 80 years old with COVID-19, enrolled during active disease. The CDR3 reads CASSSGTGASATQYF. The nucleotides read TGTGCCAGCAGCTCCGGGACAGGAGCAAGTGCTACGCAGTATTTT.